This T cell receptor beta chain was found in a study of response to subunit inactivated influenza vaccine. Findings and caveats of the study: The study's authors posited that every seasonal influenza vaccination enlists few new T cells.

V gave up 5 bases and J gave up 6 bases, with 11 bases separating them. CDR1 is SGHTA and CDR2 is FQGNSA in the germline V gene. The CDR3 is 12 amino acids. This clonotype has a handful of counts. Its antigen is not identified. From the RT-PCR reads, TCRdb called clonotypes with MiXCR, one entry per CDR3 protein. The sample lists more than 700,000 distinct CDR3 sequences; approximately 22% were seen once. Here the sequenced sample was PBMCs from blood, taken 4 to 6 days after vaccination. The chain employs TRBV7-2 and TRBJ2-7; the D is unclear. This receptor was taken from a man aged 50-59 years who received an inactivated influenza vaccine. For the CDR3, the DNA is TGTGCCAGCAGCCCGACTTCATCCGAGCAGTACTTC. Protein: CASSPTSSEQYF. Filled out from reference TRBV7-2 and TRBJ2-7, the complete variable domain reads GAGVSQSPSNKVTEKGKDVELRCDPISGHTALYWYRQSLGQGLEFLIYFQGNSAPDKSGLPSDRFSAERTGGSVSTLTIQRTQQEDSAVYLCASSPTSSEQYFGPGTRLTVT.